This TCR beta chain is drawn from a study of shared clonotypes between healthy human individuals. Across the whole study: The study drew on a couple of women and a few men aged 18 to 49 as donors.

As defined, naive CD8 cells were CD45RO-negative and positively selected for CCR7, with terminally differentiated effector memory CD45RA+ cells excluded. Sequencing used immunoSEQ multiplex PCR; TCRdb keeps in-frame clones, though not all of them. Among roughly 2.1 million clones listed, 93% were seen once. The sequence came from a man younger than 35 in good health. Some clones in this sample may be carry-over from other donors' samples. The sequenced material came from naive CD8+ T cells from PBMCs.

CDR3 sequence: CASSMGLRGYEQYF. The CDR3 nucleotides are TGTGCCAGTAGTATGGGCTTGAGGGGCTACGAGCAGTACTTC. The J gene is TRBJ2-7, the V gene TRBV19; D may correspond to TRBD1 or TRBD2 (5 bases each). Trimming shortened V by 3 bases and J by 3 bases, and 12 bases separated the two germline ends. The CDR3 is 14 amino acids. CDR1 LNHDA and CDR2 SQIVND come from the germline V gene (reference sequence).